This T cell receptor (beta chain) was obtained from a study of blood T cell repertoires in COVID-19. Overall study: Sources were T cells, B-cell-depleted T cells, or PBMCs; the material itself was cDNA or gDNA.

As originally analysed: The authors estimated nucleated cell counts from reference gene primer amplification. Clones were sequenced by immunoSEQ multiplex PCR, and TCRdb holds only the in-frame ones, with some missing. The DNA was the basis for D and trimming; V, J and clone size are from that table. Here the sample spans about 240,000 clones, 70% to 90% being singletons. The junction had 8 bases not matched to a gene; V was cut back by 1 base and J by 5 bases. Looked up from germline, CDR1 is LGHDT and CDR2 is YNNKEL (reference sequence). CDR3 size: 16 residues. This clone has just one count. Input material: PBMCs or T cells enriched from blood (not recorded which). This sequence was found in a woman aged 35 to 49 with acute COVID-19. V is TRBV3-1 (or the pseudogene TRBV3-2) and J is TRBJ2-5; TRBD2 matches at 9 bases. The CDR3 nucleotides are TGTGCCAGCAGCCAAGCGGCTAGCGGGGTCCGGGAGACCCAGTACTTC. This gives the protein CASSQAASGVRETQYF.